This T cell receptor (beta chain) was recorded in a study of CD8 T cells in ankylosing spondylitis. V lost 2 bases to trimming and J lost 7 bases, with 11 bases between them. Germline CDR1 SQVTM, CDR2 ANQGSEA. This CDR3 region has 12 residues. General study points: A subset of motif variants has previously been described in the synovial fluid and blood of reactive arthritis.

This clonotype showed up just a few times. Its antigen remains unknown. TCRdb itself ran the 5' RACE reads through MiXCR, one entry per CDR3 protein. The table lists roughly 280,000 distinct CDR3 sequences, around 20% of them singletons. The sequence was obtained from a male donor with ankylosing spondylitis or in good health (not recorded which). This sequence joins TRBV29-1 and TRBJ1-1; tentative D call: TRBD1 (5 bases). Sample: blood, either unsorted or a sorted T cell fraction (not recorded which). CDR3 coding DNA: TGCAGCGTTGAACCCTCGGGGGTTGAAGCTTTCTTT. Translated, it gives CSVEPSGVEAFF.